This TCR beta chain was captured by sequencing in a study of CD8 T cells in Susac syndrome. The CDR3 contains 15 residues. CDR1 is MNHNS and CDR2 is SASEGT in the germline V gene. Losses at the gene ends were 6 bases for V and 5 bases for J; bases not matched to a gene: 6. Sequencing targeted TCR beta in blood CD8+ and CD4+ T cells. The multiple sclerosis controls were treatment-naive patients with relapsing-remitting disease that was stable or active. Negative magnetic isolation gave CD8+ and CD4+ cells; FACS enriched CD8+ TEMRA. Random hexamers were used to reverse transcribe roughly 0.5 to 1 ug of RNA. Amplification of TCR beta CDR3 was carried out by immunoSEQ multiplex PCR, which covered 54 Vbeta and 13 Jbeta segments. Each CDR3 protein gets one entry after TCRdb re-called the immunoSEQ multiplex PCR reads with MiXCR. Here the sample spans about 400,000 distinct CDR3 sequences, approximately 89% being singletons.

The chain links TRBV6-1 to TRBJ2-5, with 13 bases that match TRBD2. The specimen was CD8+ T cells from PBMCs. The clonotype was recovered from a human donor with multiple sclerosis. Here the CDR3 DNA reads TGTGCCAGCAGGCCCACTAGCGGGAGGGCCGAGACCCAGTACTTC. Encoded protein: CASRPTSGRAETQYF.